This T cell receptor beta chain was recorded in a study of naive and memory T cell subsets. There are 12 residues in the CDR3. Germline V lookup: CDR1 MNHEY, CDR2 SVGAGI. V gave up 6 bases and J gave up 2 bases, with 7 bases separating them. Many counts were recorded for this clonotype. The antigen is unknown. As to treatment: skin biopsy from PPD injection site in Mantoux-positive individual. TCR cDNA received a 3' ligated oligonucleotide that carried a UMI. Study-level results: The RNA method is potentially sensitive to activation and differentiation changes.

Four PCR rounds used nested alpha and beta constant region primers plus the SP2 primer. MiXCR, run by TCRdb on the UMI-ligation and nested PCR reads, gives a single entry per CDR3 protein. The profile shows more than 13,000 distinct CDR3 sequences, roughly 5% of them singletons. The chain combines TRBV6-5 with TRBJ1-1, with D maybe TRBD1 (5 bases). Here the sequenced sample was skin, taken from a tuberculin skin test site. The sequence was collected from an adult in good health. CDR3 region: CASRGPNTEAFF. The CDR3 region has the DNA TGTGCCAGCAGGGGACCTAACACTGAAGCTTTCTTT.